The text below deals with one T cell receptor (beta chain). Its specificity is unknown. Likely a read error: the CDR3 ends without its conserved phenylalanine or tryptophan. These data belong to a study of T-cell reconstitution after alpha-beta-depleted transplantation in children. Findings and limits, study-wide: Certain patients had high TCRbeta diversity at day 60, and it came from recipient T cells and thymic progenitors that survived. Expanded clones from the graft, numbering several hundred, reportedly supplied alpha-beta T cells about two months after transplant. Newly generated T cells supplied most T-cell counts and diversity one year post-transplant.

The TCRbeta library incorporated unique molecular identifiers. MiXCR, applied by TCRdb to the PCR reads, yields one record per CDR3 protein. Of 550,000 to 800,000 distinct CDR3 sequences in the sample, around 14% were seen once. Looked up from germline, CDR1 is SGHRS and CDR2 is YFSETQ. The CDR3 runs 13 residues. V gave up 5 bases and J gave up 4 bases, with 10 bases separating them. The chain joins TRBV5-1 to TRBJ2-1; D is ambiguous. Material: PBMCs, obtained before TCRalphabeta/CD19-depleted stem cell transplant. This clonotype was obtained from a girl aged 2 to 9 with congenital amegakaryocytic thrombocytopenia, due to receive a stem cell transplant. Here the CDR3 reads CASRSDLYNEQFL. CDR3 nucleotides: TGCGCCAGCAGGTCCGACTTGTACAATGAGCAGTTCCTC.